This TCR beta chain came from a study of identifying expanded T cells in peripheral blood (dated by TCRdb to about 2019). Regarding the study in general: Four technical replicates, made by sequencing separate aliquots from the same pool of genomic DNA, were compared pairwise.

For this clone: Its antigen is unknown. One base away there is no much larger clone; base qualities are not given.

The study at large found these results: Across all healthy-donor time intervals, the beta-binomial model significantly lowered both the number of clones called differentially abundant and the false-positive rate. Across all healthy donors, variance in clone template counts between approximately two-week samples was found to increase significantly with total template count. Between technical replicates the binomial model flagged about 1.1 differentially abundant clones, whereas over around 2 weeks the binomial model flagged about 15 and over roughly 4 weeks 19 to 20. The authors expected that biological variance in healthy repertoires might rise further over much longer intervals, such as months to years.

CDR1 and CDR2, looked up from the germline V gene, are SGHTA and FQGNSA. From its cysteine to its phenylalanine, the CDR3 spans 16 amino acids. Of all the DNA, just the CDR3 is kept, 48 bases in frame from base 1. The junction shows trimming of 5 bases on V and 5 bases on J, and the gene matches do not reach 12 bases of it. During the collection period, no immune events, such as infections, were documented for the healthy donors. To calibrate time-dependent variance in a beta-binomial model of T-cell clone differential abundance, blood repertoires from healthy donors were used as a training cohort. The training cohort comprised approximately ten healthy donors, 3 female and 7 male. The donors were between roughly 29 and 65 years old, with an average age of about 47 years. Whole blood, obtained from a commercial supplier, was collected from each healthy donor at three time points spaced approximately two weeks apart. For immunosequencing, genomic DNA was extracted from whole blood that had not been sorted.

TCRbeta CDR3 regions were profiled with the immunoSEQ Assay using bias-controlled multiplex PCR amplification of genomic DNA. Regarding the original processing steps: The absolute abundance of each unique TCRbeta CDR3 region was quantified after sequences were collapsed and filtered. Differential abundance was assessed using a binomial (Fisher-equivalent) model and a beta-binomial model in which time-dependent variance fitted from healthy donors was added. Clones with fewer than 5 combined templates were excluded, and clones with Benjamini-Hochberg FDR below 0.01 were called differentially abundant. Using the form v = (b*log(k)+a)^2, the beta-binomial variance was modeled as a function of the total template count across the two samples. What TCRdb holds here is the immuneACCESS table cut down to in-frame rearrangements. Part of the clones is not present; checked against another copy, under half of the missing clones reflect an unresolved V gene, and the others are unexplained. V, J and clone size are those of that table, while D and trimming were read from the DNA. The sample table shows around 100,000 clones, and around 89% are seen once. The ten largest make up about 14% of the sample.

The chain joins TRBV7-2 to TRBJ1-1; the junction holds 9 bases that match TRBD1. The sequence derives from a person between 18 and 69 years old in good health. Sequenced: blood. The bases read TGTGCCAGCAGCCGCATCCCGGGACAGGGAGGGACTGAAGCTTTCTTT. This translates into CASSRIPGQGGTEAFF.